This entry lists 8 T cell receptor beta chains sequenced from one sample in a study of blood T cell repertoires in COVID-19. Data came from immunoSEQ multiplex PCR; TCRdb stores just in-frame clones and leaves some out. The sample records about 45,000 clones, 75% to 85% being singletons. Sequencing input: peripheral blood. The receptors derive from a man at least 80 years old in a cohort sampled during active COVID-19.

J is TRBJ2-7 and V is TRBV11-2, with TRBD2 matching 7 bases. Germline CDR1 is SGHAT and CDR2 is FQNNGV. With 5 bases clipped from V and 5 bases from J, the junction kept 3 bases outside the gene matches. The CDR3 has 12 residues. The CDR3 coding sequence is TGTGCCAGCAGCCGGACTAGTAACGAGCAGTACTTC. It translates to CASSRTSNEQYF.

V usage is TRBV5-6 and J usage is TRBJ2-1; D possibly corresponds to TRBD1 (6 bases). V was clipped by 6 bases and J by 3 bases, with 13 bases between them. The CDR3 extends over 14 amino acids. CDR1 is SGHDT and CDR2 is YYEEEE in the germline V gene. The CDR3 is CASTIRGYYNEQFF. CDR3 DNA: TGTGCCAGCACCATCAGGGGCTACTACAATGAGCAGTTCTTC.

This chain connects TRBV2 to TRBJ1-3; 12 bases align to TRBD1. Trimming took 5 bases from V and 6 from J; bases not matched to a gene: 8. This CDR3 contains 16 residues. From germline, CDR1 is SNHLY and CDR2 FYNNEI. The CDR3, as DNA: TGTGCCAGCAGTTTGGGACAGGGGGCAATTGAAAACACCATATATTTT. Its protein product is CASSLGQGAIENTIYF.

The chain employs TRBV2 and TRBJ1-2; 11 nucleotides agree with TRBD1. The CDR3 has 13 amino acids. J was trimmed by 8 bases and V by 8 bases; bases with no gene match: 7. Germline V lookup: CDR1 SNHLY, CDR2 FYNNEI. The CDR3 loop reads CASEGQGVDGYTF. CDR3 sequence (DNA): TGTGCCAGCGAGGGACAGGGGGTAGACGGCTACACCTTC.

This chain uses TRBV23-1 with TRBJ2-1, with TRBD2 matching 13 bases. TRBV23-1 counts as an open reading frame of uncertain function. The CDR3 runs to 19 residues. V was pared by 0 bases and J by 0 bases, with 5 bases of the junction left unmatched. As DNA, the CDR3 is TGCGCCAGCAGTCAATCGCGGACTAGCGGGAGTACCTCCTACAATGAGCAGTTCTTC. This encodes CASSQSRTSGSTSYNEQFF.

The gene calls are TRBV5-1 and TRBJ2-1, with a possible D match to TRBD2 (5 bases). V was clipped by 1 base and J by 8 bases, with 10 bases between them. The CDR3 is made up of 13 amino acids. From germline, CDR1 is SGHRS and CDR2 YFSETQ. The chain's CDR3 is CASSLSPRDEQFF. The CDR3 region has the DNA TGCGCCAGCAGCTTGTCCCCGCGGGATGAGCAGTTCTTC.

The gene calls are TRBV4-1 and TRBJ1-1; 12 bases map to TRBD1. The CDR3 consists of 15 residues. V shed 4 bases, J shed 2 bases, and the junction held 2 bases outside the gene matches. From germline, CDR1 is MGHRA and CDR2 YSYEKL. The DNA of the CDR3 is TGCGCCAGCAGCCCCGGGACAGGGGGCAACACTGAAGCTTTCTTT. Protein product: CASSPGTGGNTEAFF.

V gene TRBV19 combines with J gene TRBJ1-5; tentative D call: TRBD1 (5 bases). CDR1 and CDR2 from the germline V gene are LNHDA and SQIVND (reference sequence). V was cut by 6 bases and J by 0 bases, with 15 bases left in between. The CDR3 contains 16 residues. The CDR3 sequence is CASRDLPRDSNQPQHF. CDR3 nucleotides: TGTGCCAGTAGGGATCTTCCCAGGGATAGCAATCAGCCCCAGCATTTT.